Each of the 11 T cell receptor beta chains below was sequenced from the same sample in a study of T cells in Graves' hyperthyroidism and ophthalmopathy. TCR beta CDR3 sequences were amplified from RNA transcripts. HTBI primers drove first-round RT-PCR of the TCR CDR3. MiXCR, applied by TCRdb to the multiplex PCR reads, yields one record per CDR3 protein. The table has about 400,000 distinct CDR3 sequences, more than 12% seen once; the top ten hold 30% to 35%. The sample was blood. The receptors here all came from a woman aged 30 to 39 with Graves' hyperthyroidism.

The CDR3 reads CASSLEGGGANVLTF. Here the CDR3 DNA reads TGCGCCAGCAGCTTGGAGGGTGGTGGGGCCAACGTCCTGACTTTC. The rearrangement links TRBV5-1 to TRBJ2-6; no firm D call. The CDR3 is made up of 15 amino acids. Deletions cut 0 bases from V and 3 bases from J, with 7 bases between. The germline V gene has CDR1 SGHRS and CDR2 YFSETQ.

This clonotype was seen many times. This chain uses TRBV12-3 or TRBV12-4 with TRBJ2-2; 9 bases line up with TRBD2. The CDR3 length is 17 residues. With 5 bases clipped from V and 0 bases from J, the junction kept 7 bases outside the gene matches. The CDR3 nucleotides are TGTGCCAGCAGTACCCCTCTAGCGGGGTCGAACACCGGGGAGCTGTTTTTT. Translating gives CASSTPLAGSNTGELFF.

The chain couples TRBV7-3 to TRBJ1-6; 9 nucleotides match TRBD1. The CDR3 runs to 15 residues. The V gene end was trimmed by 2 bases and the J gene end by 6 bases; junction bases not matched to a gene: 2. Germline V gene lookup returns CDR1 SGHTA and CDR2 FQGTGA. The CDR3 DNA is TGTGCCAGCAGCTTATACAGGGGGCCTAATTCACCCCTCCACTTT. It is translated as CASSLYRGPNSPLHF.

Comments on this clonotype: A much larger clone is a single base away; this may be a read error. The chain carries TRBV3-1 and TRBJ2-1; 9 bases map to TRBD2. Per germline, CDR1 LGHDT and CDR2 YNNKEL (reference sequence). The CDR3 has 16 amino acids. Here the CDR3 DNA reads TGTGCCAGCAGCCAAGAGCTGACTAGCGGCTACAATGAGCAGTCCTTC. Translated: CASSQELTSGYNEQSF.

The rearrangement links TRBV7-3 to TRBJ1-2, with D tentatively TRBD1 (5 bases). Trimming removed 1 base at V and 8 bases at J, with 14 bases between. The CDR3 sequence is 14 residues long. Germline CDR1 and CDR2: SGHTA and FQGTGA. The CDR3 DNA follows: TGTGCCAGCAGCTTAAAAAGGCCAGGGAACGGCTACACCTTC. It yields the protein CASSLKRPGNGYTF.

This rearrangement joins TRBV27 to TRBJ1-2; TRBD1 matches at 9 bases. J was trimmed by 5 bases and V by 8 bases; bases with no gene match: 12. Germline CDR1 MNHEY, CDR2 SMNVEV (reference sequence). The CDR3 consists of 15 residues. The CDR3 DNA reads TGTGCCAGCGGTCCCGGGACAGGGCCGGTTTATGGCTACACCTTC. Translated, it gives CASGPGTGPVYGYTF.

This clonotype has at least ten counts. This chain connects TRBV2 to TRBJ1-1; TRBD1 matches at 7 bases. The CDR3 covers 14 residues. Per the germline V gene, CDR1 is SNHLY and CDR2 is FYNNEI. V trimming: 7 bases; J trimming: 8 bases; junction bases outside the gene matches: 13. The DNA for the CDR3 is TGTGCCAGCAATTCCGACAGGGTCGATACAGAAGCTTTCTTT. Translated, it gives CASNSDRVDTEAFF.

This clonotype has ten or more counts. V gene TRBV4-1 combines with J gene TRBJ1-1, with TRBD1 matching over 12 bases. This CDR3 comprises 16 residues. Germline trimming cut 4 bases from V and 7 bases from J; bases unmatched to any gene: 10. CDR1 and CDR2 from the germline V gene are MGHRA and YSYEKL. As DNA, the CDR3 is TGCGCCAGCAGCCGCCTACCGGGACAGGGGGCCATTGAAGCTTTCTTT. This codes for CASSRLPGQGAIEAFF.

In regard to this clonotype: This sequence may be a read error, since a much larger clone differs from it by one base. This is likely a read error, given that the CDR3 carries no conserved phenylalanine or tryptophan at its end. V gene TRBV29-1 combines with J gene TRBJ2-7, with D possibly being TRBD1 (5 bases). The CDR3 sequence is 14 residues long. The ends were cut back, 6 bases at V and 0 bases at J, with 15 bases in the middle. Germline CDR1 and CDR2: SQVTM and ANQGSEA. The CDR3 DNA follows: TGCAGCGTATATCAGGGAATTAACTCCTACGAGCAGTACCTC. Its protein product is CSVYQGINSYEQYL.

The chain couples TRBV5-1 to TRBJ2-1; 7 nucleotides match TRBD2. The CDR3 totals 15 residues. The germline V gene encodes CDR1 SGHRS and CDR2 YFSETQ. After removal of 4 bases from V and 3 bases from J, the junction contained 7 bases not matched to a gene. Here the CDR3 DNA reads TGCGCCAGCAGCCCCAGCGGGATGATCTACAATGAGCAGTTCTTC. The encoded protein is CASSPSGMIYNEQFF. Complete variable domain (other parts from reference TRBV5-1 and TRBJ2-1): KAGVTQTPRYLIKTRGQQVTLSCSPISGHRSVSWYQQTPGQGLQFLFEYFSETQRNKGNFPGRFSGRQFSNSRSEMNVSTLELGDSALYLCASSPSGMIYNEQFFGPGTRLTVL.

This clonotype has more than one count but fewer than ten. The chain couples TRBV18 to TRBJ1-6; D is perhaps TRBD1 (6 bases). V lost 2 bases, J lost 13 bases, and 12 bases lay in between. Germline V lookup: CDR1 KGHSH, CDR2 LQKENI. The CDR3 has 13 amino acids. The CDR3 DNA reads TGTGCCAGCTCACCAGGAACAGGGTATCCCCTCCACTTT. It translates to CASSPGTGYPLHF.